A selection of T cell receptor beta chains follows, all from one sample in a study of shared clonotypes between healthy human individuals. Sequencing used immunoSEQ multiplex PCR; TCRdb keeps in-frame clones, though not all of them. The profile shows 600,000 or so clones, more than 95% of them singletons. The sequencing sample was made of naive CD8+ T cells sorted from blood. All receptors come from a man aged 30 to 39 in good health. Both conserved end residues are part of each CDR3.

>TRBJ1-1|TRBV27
CASSLQSRNTEAFF
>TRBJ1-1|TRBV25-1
CASSFGTANTEAFF
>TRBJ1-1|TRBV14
CASSLSLEGVMNTEAFF
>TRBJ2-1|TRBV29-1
CSVEAYTSGRRHEQFF
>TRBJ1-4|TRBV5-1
CASSPGTDSGNEKLFF
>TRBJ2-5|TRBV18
CASSPGQGASRETQYF
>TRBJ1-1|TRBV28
CASSLTEGLMNTEAFF
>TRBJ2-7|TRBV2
CASRRDYEQYF
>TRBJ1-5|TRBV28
CASSPGTGNVERNQPQHF
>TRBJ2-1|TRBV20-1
CSAWGGNEQFF
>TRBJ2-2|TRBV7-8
CASSPYVAGELFF
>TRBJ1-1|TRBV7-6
CASSSTTGFSTEAFF
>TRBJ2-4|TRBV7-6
CASSLAVREGGPQDIQYF
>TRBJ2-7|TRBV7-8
CASSLPPTGREQYF
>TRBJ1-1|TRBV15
CATSRLDRGSPEAFF
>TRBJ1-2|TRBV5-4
CASRPPGANYGYTF
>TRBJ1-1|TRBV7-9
CASSLAPGLNTEAFF
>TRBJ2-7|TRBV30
CAWSAGRGSYEQYF
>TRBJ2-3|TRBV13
CASSPQEGSTDTQYF
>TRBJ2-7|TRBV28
CASSLKTSVGGYEQYF
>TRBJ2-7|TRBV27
CASSLDYYEQYF
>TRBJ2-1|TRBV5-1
CASGTGNNEQFF
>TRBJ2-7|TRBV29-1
CSVGVVSYEQYF
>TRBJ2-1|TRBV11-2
CASSLYSGRENEQFF
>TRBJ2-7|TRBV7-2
CASSLEGTSGRKYEQYF
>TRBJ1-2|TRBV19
CASSLRQGANYGYTF
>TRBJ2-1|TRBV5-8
CASSWATGAYNEQFF
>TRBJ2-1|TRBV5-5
CASSLETWTPPGGNEQFF
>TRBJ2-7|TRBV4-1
CASSQQTSGASYEQYF
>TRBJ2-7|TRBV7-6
CASSLEVSSYEQYF
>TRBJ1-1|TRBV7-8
CASSLDLGLNTEAFF
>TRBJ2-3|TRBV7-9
CASSSLDSPSTDTQYF
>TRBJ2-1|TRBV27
CASSYEGGRTYNEQFF
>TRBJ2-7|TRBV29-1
CSVEIVGQGGYEQYF
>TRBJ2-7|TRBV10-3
CAIRGDSYEQYF
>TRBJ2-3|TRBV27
CASSLAGSTDTQYF
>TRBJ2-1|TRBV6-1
CASSRGDHNEQFF
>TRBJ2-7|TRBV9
CASSVGGPPYEQYF
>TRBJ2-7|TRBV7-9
CASSSAETYEQYF
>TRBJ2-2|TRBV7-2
CASSLRSALAGITGELFF
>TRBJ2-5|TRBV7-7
CASSSIGLAREETQYF
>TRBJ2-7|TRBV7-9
CAIRQSPFEQYF
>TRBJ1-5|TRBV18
CASSPGTLDSNQPQHF
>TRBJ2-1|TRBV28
CASSLLGGTDLGQFF